The TCR beta chain described here comes from a study of blood T cell repertoires in COVID-19. Study context: Samples of COVID-19 (acute and convalescent) were obtained from the United States, Italy and Spain. From T cells, B-cell-depleted T cells, or PBMCs came the material, which was cDNA or gDNA.

CDR3 length: 14 amino acids. Germline CDR1 is SNHLY and CDR2 is FYNNEI. V lost 6 bases and J lost 7, with 16 bases in between. This clone occurred a few times. The authors' processing: Reference gene primer amplification gave estimated nucleated cell counts. The protocol was immunoSEQ multiplex PCR, while the TCRdb copy is restricted to in-frame clones and leaves out a portion. V, J and clone size were drawn from that table, and D and trimming were deduced from the DNA. The sample records under 250,000 clones, roughly 80% being singletons. The chain joins TRBV2 to TRBJ1-5; D may be TRBD1 (6 bases). The source material was peripheral blood. This clonotype was sampled from a woman in her seventies with acute or convalescent COVID-19. The CDR3 reads CASSDMTGGQPQHF. CDR3 coding DNA: TGTGCCAGCAGCGATATGACAGGCGGGCAGCCCCAGCATTTT.